This TCR beta chain was identified in a study of T cell repertoires in cytomegalovirus infection (dated by TCRdb to between 2018 and 2021). The study in broad terms: Donor HLA type was relevant to the analysis, because carriage of CMV infection together with the matching HLA type was indicated by public TCR beta signatures.

Only a few counts were recorded for this clonotype. The antigen it binds to is not known. No base-level quality is on record; no much larger clone is a single base apart. CDR1 and CDR2, looked up from the germline V gene, are SGHVS and FNYEAQ. Reading from cysteine to phenylalanine, the CDR3 counts 14 amino acids. The read is trimmed to its CDR3 DNA, 42 bases read in frame from base 1. The trim is 5 bases for V and 6 bases for J, with a gap of 13 bases between the germline ends. These reads were obtained on an Illumina HiSeq 1500. The raw public data were reprocessed by TCRdb itself: fastp quality trimming at Q25, MiXCR clonotype calling, in-frame beta chains only. Entries that share a CDR3 protein sequence are merged under the most common genes and DNA. The sample has 350,000 to 500,000 distinct CDR3 sequences on record, approximately 31% of them singletons. About 13% of the sample goes to the ten largest clones.

The study at large found these results: In both this cohort and an independent cohort of several hundred donors, the cumulative frequency of public TCR beta family members distinguished carriers of CMV infection plus the relevant HLA type. In the ex vivo response, HLA-C-restricted CMV-specific TCR beta clonotypes were dominant, and in two of eight donors the single most frequent clonotype came from this HLA-C-restricted group.

The clonotype comes from a human donor in good health (CMV status not recorded). Some clones in this sample may be carry-over from other donors' samples. Sequenced material: PBMCs. The rearranged segments are TRBV7-6 and TRBJ1-4, with TRBD1 perhaps the D gene, on 6 matching bases. The CDR3 protein sequence reads: CASSERGADEKLFF. The nucleotide sequence reads as follows: TGTGCCAGCAGCGAACGGGGGGCAGATGAAAAACTGTTTTTT.